One and the same sample provided the 21 T cell receptor beta chains below, sequenced in a study of neurological immune-mediated disorders. The time point was: longitudinal time-point 1 (baseline). TCRdb redid the calling of the 5' RACE reads with MiXCR, one entry per CDR3 protein. Of 40,000 or so distinct CDR3 sequences listed, 3% to 3.5% are singletons. Sequenced input: PBMCs. The receptors were sampled from a woman aged 60 to 75 with multiple sclerosis.

This clonotype has only a few counts. The chain is built from TRBV20-1 and TRBJ2-2; TRBD2 matches at 8 bases. This CDR3 comprises 14 residues. Germline-derived CDR1 and CDR2 are DFQATT and SNEGSKA (reference sequence). The ends lost 2 bases at V and 10 bases at J; junction bases unmatched: 9. The CDR3 coding sequence is TGCAGTGCTAGACTCGCGGGGGGACGTGAGGAGCTGTTTTTT. This encodes CSARLAGGREELFF.

This clonotype was seen repeatedly, ten times or more. The rearrangement joins TRBV7-6 to TRBJ1-1, with unresolved D. The CDR3 runs to 13 residues. Germline CDR1 is SGHVS and CDR2 is FNYEAQ. The V and J ends lost 5 bases and 1 base respectively, with 8 bases between them. The CDR3 region has the DNA TGTGCCAGCAGCCCCGAGCCGAACACTGAAGCTTTCTTT. This gives the protein CASSPEPNTEAFF.

Ten or more counts support this clonotype. Here the CDR3 reads CAWTGAIPYEQYF. The DNA for the CDR3 is TGTGCCTGGACAGGGGCCATCCCCTACGAGCAGTACTTC. The rearrangement joins TRBV30 to TRBJ2-7; a possible D gene is TRBD1 (6 bases). The V end lost 4 bases, the J end lost 2 bases, and 12 bases lay between the germline ends. In germline, CDR1 is GTSNPN, CDR2 SVGIG (reference sequence). The CDR3 totals 13 residues.

This clonotype was observed many times. The chain employs TRBV5-1 and TRBJ2-6; D is uncertain. This CDR3 spans 15 amino acids. Germline loops: CDR1 SGHRS, CDR2 YFSETQ. The ends were cut back, 1 base at V and 2 bases at J, with 7 bases in the middle. In nucleotides, the CDR3 is TGCGCCAGCAGCTTGACCGTAACTGGGGCCAACGTCCTGACTTTC. This gives the protein CASSLTVTGANVLTF.

This clonotype was counted ten times or more. The chain carries TRBV5-1 and TRBJ1-6, with unresolved D. The CDR3 consists of 13 residues. Germline V gene lookup returns CDR1 SGHRS and CDR2 YFSETQ. The ends were cut back, 5 bases at V and 10 bases at J, with 13 bases in the middle. CDR3 region: CASRSAGGSPLHF. CDR3 bases: TGCGCCAGCAGATCGGCAGGAGGGTCACCCCTCCACTTT.

At least ten counts were recorded for this clonotype. CDR3 in amino acids: CASSFGGAGNEQFF. CDR3 nucleotides: TGTGCCAGCAGCTTCGGGGGGGCCGGGAATGAGCAGTTCTTC. This chain uses TRBV12-3 or TRBV12-4 with TRBJ2-1; TRBD2 matches 8 bases. V trimming: 6 bases; J trimming: 7 bases; junction bases outside the gene matches: 8. CDR3 length: 14 residues.

This clonotype was observed at least ten times. V gene TRBV5-1 combines with J gene TRBJ2-3; D is possibly TRBD1 (7 bases). This CDR3 has 17 amino acids. Per the germline V gene, CDR1 is SGHRS and CDR2 is YFSETQ. V lost 4 bases and J lost 2, with 20 bases in between. CDR3 sequence reads: CASSQRQQGTPTDTQYF. The CDR3 region has the DNA TGCGCCAGCAGCCAACGACAACAGGGGACTCCCACAGATACGCAGTATTTT. The complete variable domain, with remaining parts taken from reference TRBV5-1 and TRBJ2-3, reads KAGVTQTPRYLIKTRGQQVTLSCSPISGHRSVSWYQQTPGQGLQFLFEYFSETQRNKGNFPGRFSGRQFSNSRSEMNVSTLELGDSALYLCASSQRQQGTPTDTQYFGPGTRLTVL.

This clonotype has ten or more counts. This chain joins TRBV3-1 and TRBJ2-7; a possible D gene is TRBD2 (5 bases). The CDR3 is 16 residues long. V was cut by 2 bases and J by 6 bases, with 20 bases left in between. Germline CDR1 and CDR2: LGHDT and YNNKEL (reference sequence). The CDR3 DNA reads as TGTGCCAGCAGCCAAAAAACCCCCATCGGGATTGGCGAGCAGTACTTC. This translates into CASSQKTPIGIGEQYF.

This clonotype was seen at least ten times. This chain joins TRBV7-9 and TRBJ2-2; 8 bases match TRBD1. V was pared by 7 bases and J by 2 bases, with 9 bases of the junction left unmatched. CDR1 and CDR2 (germline): SEHNR, FQNEAQ (reference sequence). This CDR3 has 16 residues. In DNA form, the CDR3 reads TGTGCCAGCACGTCGGTTGGGACAGGCAACACCGGGGAGCTGTTTTTT. Translating gives CASTSVGTGNTGELFF.

Many counts were recorded for this clonotype. The V and J genes are TRBV21-1 and TRBJ2-2; the DNA was not used to check the table's D call, TRBD2. TRBV21-1 is reported as a pseudogene. There are 20 residues in the CDR3. This chain's CDR3 is CASGPKTKIRLAETTGELFF. CDR3 nucleotide sequence: TGTGCCAGCGGCCCCAAAACGAAAATACGACTAGCGGAAACAACCGGGGAGCTGTTTTTT.

In this sample, this clonotype turned up many times. The V call is TRBV2, the J call TRBJ1-1; D remains ambiguous. This CDR3 contains 14 residues. V was clipped by 2 bases and J by 1 base, with 8 bases between them. Germline CDR1 SNHLY, CDR2 FYNNEI. Here the CDR3 DNA reads TGTGCCAGCAGTGAAATGAGGCCGAACACTGAAGCTTTCTTT. It yields the protein CASSEMRPNTEAFF.

This clonotype was detected ten times or more. The rearrangement uses TRBV19 and TRBJ1-1; 8 positions agree with TRBD1. Losses at the gene ends were 4 bases for V and 3 bases for J; bases not matched to a gene: 1. The V gene's germline CDR1 is LNHDA and CDR2 SQIVND (reference sequence). The CDR3 extends over 13 amino acids. The CDR3 DNA reads TGTGCCAGTAGTAAGGACAGGGACACTGAAGCTTTCTTT. The encoded protein is CASSKDRDTEAFF.

This clonotype was counted ten times or more. The J gene is TRBJ1-4, the V gene TRBV7-9; the match to TRBD1 covers 9 bases. CDR3 length equals 15 residues. The V gene end was trimmed by 3 bases and the J gene end by 3 bases; junction bases not matched to a gene: 2. Looked up from germline, CDR1 is SEHNR and CDR2 is FQNEAQ (reference sequence). CDR3 region: CASSFDRGSNEKLFF. The CDR3 DNA is TGTGCCAGCAGCTTCGACAGGGGGTCTAATGAAAAACTGTTTTTT.

This clonotype has at least ten counts. V gene TRBV28 combines with J gene TRBJ2-1, with 12 bases identical to TRBD2. Germline loops: CDR1 MDHEN, CDR2 SYDVKM. Unmatched junction bases numbered 6, after V lost 7 bases and J lost 8 bases. The CDR3 has 14 residues. The chain's CDR3 is CASILAGGSDEQFF. Written as DNA, the CDR3 is TGTGCCAGCATACTAGCGGGGGGTTCAGATGAGCAGTTCTTC.

This clonotype has at least ten counts. V gene TRBV27 combines with J gene TRBJ1-1, with a possible D match to TRBD1 (6 bases). V was pared by 4 bases and J by 10 bases, with 19 bases between. Germline V gene lookup returns CDR1 MNHEY and CDR2 SMNVEV (reference sequence). The length of the CDR3 is 14 residues. In DNA, the CDR3 is TGTGCCAGCAGTTCCGCCGGGACAAGAGAGGGAGCTTTCTTT. The encoded protein is CASSSAGTREGAFF.

In its sample, this clonotype was seen many times. This chain connects TRBV5-1 to TRBJ1-1; D gene unclear. CDR1 is SGHRS, CDR2 YFSETQ, per germline. V lost 4 bases to trimming and J lost 0 bases, with 10 bases between them. CDR3 length equals 14 residues. Written as DNA, the CDR3 is TGCGCCAGCAGCATTCAGGTCATGAACACTGAAGCTTTCTTT. This translates into CASSIQVMNTEAFF.

As concerns this clonotype: A much bigger clone sits one base away, suggesting this may be a read error. No conserved phenylalanine or tryptophan is present at the end of the CDR3, so a read error is the likely explanation. This chain connects TRBV5-1 to TRBJ1-2, with D unresolved. CDR1 and CDR2 (germline): SGHRS, YFSETQ. Trimming took 0 bases from V and 4 from J, leaving 10 bases between them. CDR3 size: 14 residues. DNA for the CDR3: TGCGCCAGCAGCTTGGTGGCAGGCTCCTATGGCTACACCCTC. It yields the protein CASSLVAGSYGYTL.

This clonotype has at least ten counts. The rearrangement links TRBV20-1 to TRBJ2-5; D gene unclear. Germline values: CDR1 DFQATT, CDR2 SNEGSKA (reference sequence). The CDR3 spans 10 residues. V was pared by 3 bases and J by 14 bases, with 13 bases between. CDR3 DNA sequence: TGCAGTGCTAGTAAAACGACCAACTACTTC. Protein sequence: CSASKTTNYF.

This clonotype has more than one count but fewer than ten. The rearrangement uses TRBV12-3 or TRBV12-4 and TRBJ1-2; possible D gene TRBD1, 5 bases. CDR3 length equals 15 residues. The V and J ends lost 6 bases and 2 bases respectively, with 16 bases between them. CDR3 DNA sequence: TGTGCCAGCAGGGACGGGGGAAAGCTAAACTATGGCTACACCTTC. Translating gives CASRDGGKLNYGYTF.

This clonotype was seen at least ten times. Possible read error: a much larger clone is one base away. The chain combines TRBV20-1 with TRBJ2-6; 10 bases are shared with TRBD2. From germline, CDR1 is DFQATT and CDR2 SNEGSKA (reference sequence). The length of the CDR3 is 18 residues. The CDR3 DNA sequence: TGCAGTGCGGAGGATTTAGCGGGGGGCAGCTCTGGGGCCAAAGTCCTGACTTTC. It is translated as CSAEDLAGGSSGAKVLTF.

Many counts were recorded for this clonotype. The rearrangement links TRBV11-2 to TRBJ2-2, with D uncertain. The CDR3 runs 14 residues. The germline V and J ends were trimmed by 3 bases and 7 bases, with 12 bases remaining between them. Germline CDR1 reads SGHAT; CDR2 reads FQNNGV. The CDR3 region has the DNA TGTGCCAGCAGCTTTGTGACCCCCGGCGGGGAGCTGTTTTTT. It yields the protein CASSFVTPGGELFF.